Presented here are 28 T cell receptor beta chains from one specimen sequenced in a study of blood T cell repertoires in acute mononucleosis. Produced via immunoSEQ multiplex PCR; TCRdb's table is partial and in-frame only. Of just over 2,000 clones in the sample, around 28% were seen once. Sample time point: acute infectious mononucleosis, at clinical presentation within 2 weeks of symptom onset (visit 1). The material was EBV YVL epitope tetramer+ CD8+ T cells sorted from PBMCs, obtained during acute infectious mononucleosis. Subset specified: CD8 T cells binding a tetramer with EBV BRLF1 109-117 peptide (YVL-BR). The source is a man younger than 35 with infectious mononucleosis caused by EBV.

This clone was seen at least ten times. The chain carries TRBV28 and TRBJ1-4; unclear D gene. Per germline, CDR1 MDHEN and CDR2 SYDVKM. Trimming left V 9 bases short and J 13 bases short, with 12 bases between. The CDR3 spans 10 residues. CDR3 residues: CASKPKGLFF. The CDR3 DNA follows: TGTGCCAGTAAACCTAAGGGACTGTTTTTT.

The chain combines TRBV5-6 with TRBJ2-7; D is ambiguous. The better agreement between TRBJ2-6 and the DNA end casts doubt on the J call. The CDR3 covers 13 residues. Germline-derived CDR1 and CDR2 are SGHDT and YYEEEE. CDR3 residues: CASSSTGANVLTF. CDR3 DNA sequence: TGTGCCAGCAGCTCCACCGGGGCCAACGTCCTGACTTTC.

This clone was recorded at least ten times. The chain uses TRBV6-5 and TRBJ2-1; 8 bases align to TRBD2. V gave up 4 bases and J gave up 10 bases; unmatched junction bases: 3. CDR1 MNHEY and CDR2 SVGAGI come from the germline V gene. CDR3 size: 12 residues. Here the CDR3 DNA reads TGTGCCAGCAGTTTTACGGGAGGGGAGCAGTTCTTC. Amino acid sequence: CASSFTGGEQFF.

In this sample, this clone turned up many times. J is TRBJ2-2 and V is TRBV2, with 7 bases matching TRBD2. This CDR3 spans 16 amino acids. Looked up from germline, CDR1 is SNHLY and CDR2 is FYNNEI. Trimming cost V 0 bases and J 7 bases; bases outside gene matches: 8. The CDR3 nucleotides read TGTGCCAGCAGTGAAGCGCCTAGACTAGCTGGCGGGGAGCTGTTTTTT. Translating gives CASSEAPRLAGGELFF.

DNA for the CDR3: TGTGCCAGCAGTTTATTCCAAGAGCAGTTCTTC. Translation: CASSLFQEQFF. The chain employs TRBV28 and TRBJ2-1, with no clear D. V was cut by 1 base and J by 10 bases, with 5 bases left in between. CDR1 is MDHEN, CDR2 SYDVKM, per germline. The CDR3 consists of 11 residues.

The V call is TRBV13, the J call TRBJ2-1; D remains ambiguous. Germline CDR1 PRHDT, CDR2 FYEKMQ (reference sequence). There are 12 residues in the CDR3. V was cut by 6 bases and J by 9 bases, with 12 bases left in between. Written as DNA, the CDR3 is TGTGCCAGCAGTTTATATTCCAGTGAGCAGTTCTTC. Translating it yields CASSLYSSEQFF.

This clone showed up many times. Different DNA sequences within this sample yield the same CDR3. The chain is built from TRBV6-5 and TRBJ2-3; D call uncertain. V was clipped by 9 bases and J by 9 bases, with 22 bases between them. The CDR3 loop spans 14 amino acids. Germline V gives CDR1 MNHEY, CDR2 SVGAGI. CDR3 amino acids: CASALLGSASTQYF. CDR3 nucleotide sequence: TGTGCCAGTGCCCTACTTGGGTCAGCGTCGACGCAGTATTTT.

This clone was detected only a few times. The genes are TRBV27 and TRBJ2-1, with 9 bases identical to TRBD2. Losses at the gene ends were 4 bases for V and 10 bases for J; bases not matched to a gene: 2. CDR3 length equals 12 residues. Germline lookup yields CDR1 MNHEY and CDR2 SMNVEV (reference sequence). CDR3 sequence reads: CASSWTSEEQFF. The CDR3 DNA reads TGTGCCAGCAGTTGGACTAGCGAAGAGCAGTTCTTC.

This clone has more than one count but fewer than ten. This chain uses TRBV25-1 with TRBJ2-2, with 7 bases aligning to TRBD2. J gave up 5 bases and V 6 bases, and 6 bases lay outside the gene matches. This CDR3 comprises 14 residues. Germline V gene lookup returns CDR1 MGHDK and CDR2 SYGVNS. Here the CDR3 DNA reads TGTGCCAGCAGACCCTGGGGAGGGACCGGGGAGCTGTTTTTT. Its translation is CASRPWGGTGELFF.

Worth noting for this clone: One base separates it from a far larger clone, so it is likely a read error. In DNA form, the CDR3 reads TGTGCCAGCAGCTCCACCGGGGCCAACGTCCTGATTTTC. It translates to CASSSTGANVLIF. The chain recombines TRBV5-6 with TRBJ2-6; D tentatively reads TRBD1 or TRBD2 (5 bases each). CDR1 and CDR2 (germline): SGHDT, YYEEEE. The CDR3 covers 13 residues.

In regard to this clone: A clone one base away is much larger, so this may be a read error. The identical CDR3 is also encoded by other nucleotide sequences in the sample. This chain joins TRBV6-5 and TRBJ2-3; D is unclear. This CDR3 contains 15 residues. Germline CDR1 MNHEY, CDR2 SVGAGI. The CDR3 DNA follows: TGTGCCTGCAGTGCCGTACTTGGGTCAGCGTCGACGCAGTATTTT. Translating gives CACSAVLGSASTQYF.

With regard to this clone: At one of its ends the junction is not consistent with the germline gene, which may arise from a read error. This chain links TRBV5-6 with TRBJ2-6, with unresolved D. The CDR3 is 13 residues long. CDR1 is SGHDT, CDR2 YYEEEE, per germline. CDR3: CDSSSPGANVLTF. In nucleotides, the CDR3 is TGTGACAGCAGCTCCCCCGGGGCCAACGTCCTGACTTTC.

This clone was found a few times. The rearrangement uses TRBV30 and TRBJ2-1, with TRBD2 matching 8 bases. This CDR3 has 16 amino acids. From germline, CDR1 is GTSNPN and CDR2 SVGIG (reference sequence). V lost 8 bases to trimming and J lost 8 bases; unmatched junction nucleotides: 20. In DNA, the CDR3 is TGTGCCAGCAGTTTCGACTTTAGCGGGGCTCTACATGAGCAGTTCTTC. Amino acids: CASSFDFSGALHEQFF.

V and J are TRBV19 and TRBJ2-3; 7 bases agree with TRBD2. In germline, CDR1 is LNHDA, CDR2 SQIVND (reference sequence). This CDR3 region has 13 residues. The CDR3 DNA sequence: TGTAGTAGAACAGCGGGAAACTCTGATACGCAGTATTTT. Its protein is CSRTAGNSDTQYF.

This clone has just a few counts. A far larger clone is only one base removed, so a read error is likely. The same CDR3 arises from other DNA sequences in this sample as well. The V gene is TRBV13, the J gene TRBJ2-2; possible D gene TRBD1, 5 bases. Per the germline V gene, CDR1 is PRHDT and CDR2 is FYEKMQ (reference sequence). Trimming stripped 5 bases from V and 8 bases from J, with 15 bases between. CDR3 length: 14 residues. The CDR3 DNA reads TGTGCCAGCAGCCAAGATCAGGGAACAGGGGAGCTGTTTTTT. This gives the protein CASSQDQGTGELFF. Drawing the rest from reference TRBV13 and TRBJ2-2, the complete variable domain is AAGVIQSPRHLIKEKRETATLKCYPIPRHDTVYWYQQGPGQDPQFLISFYEKMQSDKGSIPDRFSAQQFSDYHSELNMSSLELGDSALYFCASSQDQGTGELFFGEGSRLTVL.

This clone was seen more than once but under ten times. This probably arose from a read error, given a far larger clone one base away. Other DNA variants within this sample encode the same CDR3. The rearrangement links TRBV6-5 to TRBJ2-3; D perhaps matches TRBD1 (5 bases). Trimming shortened V by 5 bases and J by 9 bases, and 21 bases separated the two germline ends. Germline V gene data show CDR1 as MNHEY and CDR2 as SVGAGI. The CDR3 is 15 amino acids. The CDR3 region has the DNA TGTGCCAGCAGTGCCCTACTTGGGGCAGCGTCGACGCAGTATTTT. Amino acid sequence: CASSALLGAASTQYF.

Remarks on this clone: This is likely an artifact of a read error, given a far larger clone one base away. The chain combines TRBV6-1 with TRBJ2-3; D gene uncertain. CDR3 length: 15 amino acids. The germline V gene has CDR1 MNHNS and CDR2 SASEGT. CDR3 DNA sequence: TGTGCCAGCAGTGCCCTACTTGGGTCAGCGTCGACGCTGTATTTT. Amino acid sequence: CASSALLGSASTLYF.

The chain recombines TRBV28 with TRBJ1-4, with 7 bases identical to TRBD2. The last part of the DNA fits TRBJ2-2 better; the J call may be wrong. The CDR3 loop spans 15 amino acids. The germline gives CDR1 MDHEN, CDR2 SYDVKM. The DNA for the CDR3 is TGTGCCAGCAGGCGACTAGCCCCAATATACGGGGAGCTGTTTTTT. This gives the protein CASRRLAPIYGELFF.

There are a few counts of this clone. The rearrangement joins TRBV13 to TRBJ1-5, with a possible D match to TRBD1 (6 bases). The CDR3 is 15 residues long. V was cut by 6 bases and J by 7 bases, with 19 bases left in between. Germline V CDR1 and CDR2: PRHDT, FYEKMQ (reference sequence). The CDR3: CASRALSGGGQPQHF. The CDR3 DNA reads as TGTGCCAGCAGAGCCCTGTCGGGGGGCGGCCAGCCCCAGCATTTT.

V usage is TRBV28 and J usage is TRBJ2-1; D may correspond to TRBD1 or TRBD2 (5 bases each). The CDR3 has 12 residues. Germline loops: CDR1 MDHEN, CDR2 SYDVKM. Trimming stripped 1 base from V and 12 bases from J, with 10 bases between. The CDR3 nucleotides read TGTGCCAGCAGTTTATTGTCTGGGGGGCAGTTCTTC. Translating it yields CASSLLSGGQFF.

Comments on this clone: An end of the junction differs from the germline gene, which may be a read error. The same CDR3 is also encoded by other DNA sequences in this sample. The V gene is TRBV6-5, the J gene TRBJ2-3; D is uncertain. This CDR3 comprises 15 residues. The germline gives CDR1 MNHEY, CDR2 SVGAGI. The CDR3 DNA sequence: TGTGCCTGCAGTGCCCTTCTTGGGTCAGCGTCGACGCAGTATTTT. Its protein is CACSALLGSASTQYF.

V and J are TRBV5-8 and TRBJ2-5, with D uncertain. Trimming removed 5 bases from V and 5 bases from J, with 10 bases in between. Germline assignment: CDR1 SGHTS and CDR2 YDEGEE. This CDR3 has 12 amino acids. The CDR3 spells CASSLTLETQYF. DNA for the CDR3: TGTGCCAGCAGTTTGACTCTGGAGACCCAGTACTTC.

Note on this clone: This likely came from a read error, as a far larger clone is one base away. The chain carries TRBV28 and TRBJ2-1; no reliable D call. CDR3 length equals 12 residues. Trimming shortened V by 1 base and J by 12 bases, and 10 bases separated the two germline ends. The germline V gene has CDR1 MDHEN and CDR2 SYDVKM. In DNA, the CDR3 is TGTGCCAGCAGTTTATATTCCAGTGTGCAGTTCTTC. As protein: CASSLYSSVQFF.

This clone was seen more than once but under ten times. The CDR3 nucleotides are TGTGCCAGCAGCCAATTATCGGGGAGAGAGACCCAGTACTTC. It is translated as CASSQLSGRETQYF. The chain joins TRBV27 to TRBJ2-5; the D gene is possibly TRBD2 (5 bases). Germline assignment: CDR1 MNHEY and CDR2 SMNVEV (reference sequence). This CDR3 is built from 14 residues. The V gene lost 6 bases and the J gene lost 4 bases, with 15 bases spanning the gap.

Details on this clone: This likely came from a read error, as a far larger clone is one base away. The J gene is TRBJ2-1, the V gene TRBV28; D gene ambiguous. CDR3 length equals 12 residues. Germline values: CDR1 MDHEN, CDR2 SYDVKM. Here the CDR3 DNA reads TGTGCCGGCAGTTTATATTCCAGTGAGCAGTTCTTC. It is translated as CAGSLYSSEQFF.

This clone was detected a few times. The chain couples TRBV7-6 to TRBJ2-1; D unresolved. This CDR3 is built from 13 residues. The V and J ends lost 5 bases and 8 bases respectively, with 13 bases between them. The germline gives CDR1 SGHVS, CDR2 FNYEAQ. CDR3 amino acids: CASSPQLGHEQFF. The CDR3 DNA is TGTGCCAGCAGCCCGCAACTGGGCCATGAGCAGTTCTTC.

This clone has at least ten counts. This may stem from a read error, because a much larger clone lies one nucleotide away. This chain's CDR3 is CARSIQISTSREDEQYF. In DNA form, the CDR3 reads TGTGCCCGCAGCATACAAATCTCCACCTCAAGGGAGGACGAGCAGTACTTC. This sequence joins TRBV7-8 and TRBJ2-7; D perhaps matches TRBD2 (6 bases). Per germline, CDR1 SGHVS and CDR2 FQNEAQ. This CDR3 has 17 residues.

Only a few counts were recorded for this clone. The chain carries TRBV5-6 and TRBJ2-3; D unclear. Trimming removed 4 bases from V and 4 bases from J, with 16 bases in between. Germline CDR1 and CDR2: SGHDT and YYEEEE. The CDR3 covers 15 residues. DNA for the CDR3: TGTGCCAGCAGCCCCACGCTAGGCGGCGCAGATACGCAGTATTTT. This gives the protein CASSPTLGGADTQYF.